This T cell receptor beta chain was profiled in a study of CD8 T cells in Susac syndrome. Germline V lookup: CDR1 SGHAT, CDR2 FQNNGV. The CDR3 has 18 amino acids. Trimming took 0 bases from V and 3 from J, leaving 20 bases between them. Random hexamers served to reverse transcribe roughly 0.5 to 1 ug RNA. From the immunoSEQ multiplex PCR reads, TCRdb called clonotypes with MiXCR, one entry per CDR3 protein. The repertoire holds under 200,000 distinct CDR3 sequences, 75% to 95% seen once, with 0.087% in the top ten. The J gene is TRBJ1-2, the V gene TRBV11-2, with a weak D call TRBD1 (5 bases). The sequence came from a human donor with Susac syndrome. The material sequenced was CD4+ T cells from PBMCs. This chain's CDR3 is CASSLEGRDRQNYYGYTF. In DNA form, the CDR3 reads TGTGCCAGCAGCTTAGAGGGGCGCGACAGACAAAACTACTATGGCTACACCTTC.